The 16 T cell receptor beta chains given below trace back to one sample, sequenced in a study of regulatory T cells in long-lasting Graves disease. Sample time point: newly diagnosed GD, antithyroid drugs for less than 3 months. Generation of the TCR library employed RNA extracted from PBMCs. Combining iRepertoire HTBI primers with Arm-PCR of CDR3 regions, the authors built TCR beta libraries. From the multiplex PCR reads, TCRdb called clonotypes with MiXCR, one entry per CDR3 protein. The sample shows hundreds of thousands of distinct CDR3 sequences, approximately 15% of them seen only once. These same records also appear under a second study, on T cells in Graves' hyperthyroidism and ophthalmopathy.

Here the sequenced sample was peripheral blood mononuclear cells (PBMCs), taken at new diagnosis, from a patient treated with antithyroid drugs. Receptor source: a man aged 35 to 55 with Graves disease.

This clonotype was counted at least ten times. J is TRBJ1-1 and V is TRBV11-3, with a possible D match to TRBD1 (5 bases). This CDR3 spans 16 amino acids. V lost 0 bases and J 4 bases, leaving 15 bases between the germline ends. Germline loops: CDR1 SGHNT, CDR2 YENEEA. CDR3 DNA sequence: TGTGCCAGCAGCTTAGATGGGTCCAGGGAGGGCACTGAAGCTTTCTTT. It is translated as CASSLDGSREGTEAFF.

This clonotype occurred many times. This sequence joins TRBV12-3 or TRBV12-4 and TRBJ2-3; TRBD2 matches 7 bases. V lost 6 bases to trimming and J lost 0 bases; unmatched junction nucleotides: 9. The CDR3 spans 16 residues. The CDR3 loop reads CASSPQAGTSTDTQYF. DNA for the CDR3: TGTGCCAGCAGCCCTCAAGCGGGAACTAGCACAGATACGCAGTATTTT.

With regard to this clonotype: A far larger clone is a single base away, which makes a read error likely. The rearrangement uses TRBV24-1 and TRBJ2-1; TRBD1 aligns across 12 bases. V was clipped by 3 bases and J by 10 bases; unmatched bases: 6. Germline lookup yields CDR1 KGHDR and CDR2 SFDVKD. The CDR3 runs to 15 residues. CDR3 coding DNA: TGTGCCACCAGTGATGCCGGGACAGGGGGCTACGAGCAGTTCTTC. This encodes CATSDAGTGGYEQFF.

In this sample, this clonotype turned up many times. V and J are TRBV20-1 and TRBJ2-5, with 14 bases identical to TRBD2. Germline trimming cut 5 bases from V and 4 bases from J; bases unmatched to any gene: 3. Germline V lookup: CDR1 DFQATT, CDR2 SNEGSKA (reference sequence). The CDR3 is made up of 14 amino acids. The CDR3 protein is CSAATSGGGETQYF. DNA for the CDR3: TGCAGTGCTGCGACTAGCGGGGGGGGAGAGACCCAGTACTTC.

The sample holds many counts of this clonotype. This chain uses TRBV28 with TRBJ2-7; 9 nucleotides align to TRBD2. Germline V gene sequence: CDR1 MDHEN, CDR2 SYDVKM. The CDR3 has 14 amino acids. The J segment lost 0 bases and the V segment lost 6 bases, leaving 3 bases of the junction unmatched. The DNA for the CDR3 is TGTGCCAGCAGACTTAGCGGGAGCTCCTACGAGCAGTACTTC. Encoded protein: CASRLSGSSYEQYF.

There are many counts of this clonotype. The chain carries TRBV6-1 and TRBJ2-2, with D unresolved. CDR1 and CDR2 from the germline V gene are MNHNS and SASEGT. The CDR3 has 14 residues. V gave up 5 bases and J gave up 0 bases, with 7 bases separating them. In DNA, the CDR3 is TGTGCCAGCAGTAGCAGCCCGAACACCGGGGAGCTGTTTTTT. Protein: CASSSSPNTGELFF.

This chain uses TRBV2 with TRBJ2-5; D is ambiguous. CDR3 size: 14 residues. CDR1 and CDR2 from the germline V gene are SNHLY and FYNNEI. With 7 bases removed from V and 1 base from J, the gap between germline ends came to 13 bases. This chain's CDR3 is CASMLSKAQETQYF. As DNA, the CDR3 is TGTGCCAGCATGTTATCAAAGGCCCAAGAGACCCAGTACTTC.

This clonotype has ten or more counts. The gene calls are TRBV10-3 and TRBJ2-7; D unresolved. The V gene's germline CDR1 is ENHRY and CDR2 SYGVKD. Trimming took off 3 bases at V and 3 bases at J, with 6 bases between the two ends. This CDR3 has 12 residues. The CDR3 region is CAISEWNYEQYF. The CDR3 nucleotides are TGTGCCATCAGTGAATGGAACTACGAGCAGTACTTC.

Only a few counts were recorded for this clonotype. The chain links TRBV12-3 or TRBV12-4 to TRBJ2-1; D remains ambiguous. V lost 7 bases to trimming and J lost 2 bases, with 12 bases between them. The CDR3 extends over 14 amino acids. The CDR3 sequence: CASTWGRPYNEQFF. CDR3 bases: TGTGCCAGCACTTGGGGTCGCCCCTACAATGAGCAGTTCTTC.

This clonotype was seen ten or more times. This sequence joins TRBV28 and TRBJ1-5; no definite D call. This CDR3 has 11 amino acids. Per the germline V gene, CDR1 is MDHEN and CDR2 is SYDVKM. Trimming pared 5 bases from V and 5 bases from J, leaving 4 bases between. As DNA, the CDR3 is TGTGCCAGCAGTAGTTATCAGCCCCAGCATTTT. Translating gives CASSSYQPQHF.

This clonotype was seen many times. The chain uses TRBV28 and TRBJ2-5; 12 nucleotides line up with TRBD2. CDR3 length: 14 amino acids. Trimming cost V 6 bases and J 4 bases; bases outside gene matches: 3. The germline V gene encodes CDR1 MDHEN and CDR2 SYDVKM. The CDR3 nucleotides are TGTGCCAGCAGCCGACTAGCGGGGGTAGAGACCCAGTACTTC. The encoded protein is CASSRLAGVETQYF.

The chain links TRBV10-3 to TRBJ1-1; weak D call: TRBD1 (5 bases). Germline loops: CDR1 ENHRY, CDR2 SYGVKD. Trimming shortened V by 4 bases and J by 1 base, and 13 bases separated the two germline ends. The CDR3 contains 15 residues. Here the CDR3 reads CAISALLGANTEAFF. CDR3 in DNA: TGTGCCATCAGTGCGCTACTTGGGGCGAACACTGAAGCTTTCTTT.

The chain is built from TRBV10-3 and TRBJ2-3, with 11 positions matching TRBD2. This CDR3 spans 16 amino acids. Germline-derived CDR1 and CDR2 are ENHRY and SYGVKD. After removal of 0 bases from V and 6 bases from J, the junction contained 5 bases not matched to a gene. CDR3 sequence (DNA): TGTGCCATCAGTGAGTCGACTAGCGGGGTTAGGGATACGCAGTATTTT. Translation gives CAISESTSGVRDTQYF.

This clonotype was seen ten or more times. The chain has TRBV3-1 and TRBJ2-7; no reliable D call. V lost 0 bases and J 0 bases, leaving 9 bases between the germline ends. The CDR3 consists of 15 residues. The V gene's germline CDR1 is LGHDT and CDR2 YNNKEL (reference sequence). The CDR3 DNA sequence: TGTGCCAGCAGCCAAGATCCAGTCCGCTCCTACGAGCAGTACTTC. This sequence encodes CASSQDPVRSYEQYF.

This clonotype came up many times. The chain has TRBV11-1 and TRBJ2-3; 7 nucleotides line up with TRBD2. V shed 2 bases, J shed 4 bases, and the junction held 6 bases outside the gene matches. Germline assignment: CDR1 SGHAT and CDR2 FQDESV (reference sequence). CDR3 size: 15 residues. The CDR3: CASSLLGGAPDTQYF. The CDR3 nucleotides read TGTGCCAGCAGCTTACTGGGAGGGGCCCCAGATACGCAGTATTTT. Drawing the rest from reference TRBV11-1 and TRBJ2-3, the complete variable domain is EAEVAQSPRYKITEKSQAVAFWCDPISGHATLYWYRQILGQGPELLVQFQDESVVDDSQLPKDRFSAERLKGVDSTLKIQPAELGDSAMYLCASSLLGGAPDTQYFGPGTRLTVL.

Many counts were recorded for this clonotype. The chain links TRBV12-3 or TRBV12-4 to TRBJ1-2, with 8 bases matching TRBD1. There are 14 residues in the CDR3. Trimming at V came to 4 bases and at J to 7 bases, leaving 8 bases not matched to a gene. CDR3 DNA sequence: TGTGCCAGCAGTTCAGACAGGGGATACGGTGGCTACACCTTC. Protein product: CASSSDRGYGGYTF.